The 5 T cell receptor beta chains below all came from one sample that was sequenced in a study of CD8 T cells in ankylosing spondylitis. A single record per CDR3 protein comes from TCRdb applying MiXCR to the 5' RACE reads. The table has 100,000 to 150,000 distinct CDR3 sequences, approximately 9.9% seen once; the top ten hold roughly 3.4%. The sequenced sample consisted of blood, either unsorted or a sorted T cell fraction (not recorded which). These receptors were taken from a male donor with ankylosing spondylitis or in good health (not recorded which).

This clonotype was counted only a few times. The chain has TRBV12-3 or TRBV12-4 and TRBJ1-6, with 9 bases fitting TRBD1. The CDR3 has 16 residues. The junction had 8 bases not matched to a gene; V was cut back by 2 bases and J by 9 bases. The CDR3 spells CASSLHRGQGGSPLHF. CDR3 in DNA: TGTGCCAGCAGTTTACATCGGGGACAGGGAGGTTCACCCCTCCACTTT.

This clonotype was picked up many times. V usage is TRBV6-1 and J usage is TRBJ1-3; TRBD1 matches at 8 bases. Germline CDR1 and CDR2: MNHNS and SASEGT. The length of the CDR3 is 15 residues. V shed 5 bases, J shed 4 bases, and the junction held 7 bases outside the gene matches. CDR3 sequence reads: CASSKGTGAGNTIYF. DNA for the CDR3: TGTGCCAGCAGTAAAGGGACAGGCGCCGGAAACACCATATATTTT.

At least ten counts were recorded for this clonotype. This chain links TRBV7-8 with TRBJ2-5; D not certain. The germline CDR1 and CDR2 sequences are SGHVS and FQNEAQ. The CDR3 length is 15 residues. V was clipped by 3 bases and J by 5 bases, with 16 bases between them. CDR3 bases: TGTGCCAGCAGCTTCGACCCGTACCCTAGTGAGACCCAGTACTTC. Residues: CASSFDPYPSETQYF.

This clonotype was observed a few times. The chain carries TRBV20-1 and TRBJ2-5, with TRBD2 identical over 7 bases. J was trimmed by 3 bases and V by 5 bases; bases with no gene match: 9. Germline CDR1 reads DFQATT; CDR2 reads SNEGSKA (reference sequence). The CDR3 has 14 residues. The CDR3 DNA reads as TGCAGTGCTTCTCGCCGGGCGGGAGAAGAGACCCAGTACTTC. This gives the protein CSASRRAGEETQYF.

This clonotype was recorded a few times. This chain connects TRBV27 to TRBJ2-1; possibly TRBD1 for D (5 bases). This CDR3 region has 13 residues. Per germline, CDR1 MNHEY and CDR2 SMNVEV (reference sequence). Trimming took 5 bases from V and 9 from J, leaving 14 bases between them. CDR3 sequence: CASSRAGRLEQFF. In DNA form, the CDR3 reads TGTGCCAGCAGTAGGGCAGGGCGTCTTGAGCAGTTCTTC.